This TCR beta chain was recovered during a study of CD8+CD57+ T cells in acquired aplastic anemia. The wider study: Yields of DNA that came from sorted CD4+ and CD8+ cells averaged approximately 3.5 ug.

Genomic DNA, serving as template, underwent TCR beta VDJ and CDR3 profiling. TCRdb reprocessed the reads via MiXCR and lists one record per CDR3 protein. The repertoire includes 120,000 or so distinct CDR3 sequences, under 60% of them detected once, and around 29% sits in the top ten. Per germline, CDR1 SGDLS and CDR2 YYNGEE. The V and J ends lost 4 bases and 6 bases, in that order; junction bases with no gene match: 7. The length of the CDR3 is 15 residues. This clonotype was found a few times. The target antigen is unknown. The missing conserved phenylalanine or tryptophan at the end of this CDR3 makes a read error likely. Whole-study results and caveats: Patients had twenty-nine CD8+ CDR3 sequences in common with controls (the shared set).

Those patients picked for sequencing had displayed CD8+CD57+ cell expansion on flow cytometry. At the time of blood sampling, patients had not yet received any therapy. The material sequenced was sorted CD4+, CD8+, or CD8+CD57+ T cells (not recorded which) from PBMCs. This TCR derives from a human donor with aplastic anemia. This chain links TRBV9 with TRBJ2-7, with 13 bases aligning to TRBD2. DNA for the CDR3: TGTGCCAGCAGCCCTACTAGCGGGAGGGCAAGCGAGCAGTACCTC. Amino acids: CASSPTSGRASEQYL.